Sequencing of this T cell receptor (beta chain) was carried out in a study of blood T cell repertoires in COVID-19. As for the study in general: Sites in the United States, Italy and Spain provided acute and convalescent COVID-19 samples. PBMCs, B-cell-depleted T cells, or T cells were the source of the cDNA or gDNA that made up the material.

The V gene end was trimmed by 2 bases and the J gene end by 7 bases; junction bases not matched to a gene: 4. Germline CDR1 MNHNY, CDR2 SVGAGI (reference sequence). The CDR3 extends over 16 amino acids. As processed by the authors: Reference gene primer amplification yielded estimated nucleated cell counts. TCRdb's table, derived via immunoSEQ multiplex PCR, lists solely in-frame clones and lacks some. V, J and clone size are taken as reported in that table, and D and trimming were inferred from the DNA itself. Of fewer than 150,000 clones listed, roughly four fifths are singletons. The J gene is TRBJ1-6, the V gene TRBV6-6, with 11 bases identical to TRBD1. The clonotype comes from a human donor in a cohort sampled during active COVID-19. The sequencing sample was made of peripheral blood. The CDR3 loop is CASSYAGTGGNSPLHF. DNA of the CDR3: TGTGCCAGCAGTTACGCCGGGACAGGGGGAAATTCACCCCTCCACTTT.